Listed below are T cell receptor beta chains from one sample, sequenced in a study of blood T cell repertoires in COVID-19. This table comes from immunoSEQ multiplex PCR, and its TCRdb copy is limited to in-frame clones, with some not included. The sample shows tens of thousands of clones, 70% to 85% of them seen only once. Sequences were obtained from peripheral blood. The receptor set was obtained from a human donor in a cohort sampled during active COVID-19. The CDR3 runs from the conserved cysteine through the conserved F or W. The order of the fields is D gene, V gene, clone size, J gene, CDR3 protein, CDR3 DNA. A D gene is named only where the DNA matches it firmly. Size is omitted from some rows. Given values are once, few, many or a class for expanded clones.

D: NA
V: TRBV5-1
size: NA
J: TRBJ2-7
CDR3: CASAGPSTYEQYF
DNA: TGCGCCAGCGCGGGACCCTCCACCTACGAGCAGTACTTC

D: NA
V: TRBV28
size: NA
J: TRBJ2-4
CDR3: CASNPNWGGAAKNIQYF
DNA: TGTGCCAGCAACCCAAATTGGGGGGGCGCAGCCAAAAACATTCAGTACTTC

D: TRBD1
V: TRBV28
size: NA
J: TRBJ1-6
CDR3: CASSYRDRPNSPLHF
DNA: TGTGCCAGCAGTTACCGGGACAGACCTAATTCACCCCTCCACTTT

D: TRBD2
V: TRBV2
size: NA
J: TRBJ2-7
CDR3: CASSELRGGLYEQYF
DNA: TGTGCCAGCAGTGAACTGCGGGGGGGCCTCTACGAGCAGTACTTC

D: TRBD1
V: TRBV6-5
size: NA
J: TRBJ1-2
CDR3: CASSSHQDRGHGYTF
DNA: TGTGCCAGCAGTTCCCATCAAGACAGGGGGCATGGCTACACCTTC

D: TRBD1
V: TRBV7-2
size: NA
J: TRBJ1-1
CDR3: CASSPGQWHTEAFF
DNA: TGTGCCAGCAGCCCGGGACAGTGGCACACTGAAGCTTTCTTT

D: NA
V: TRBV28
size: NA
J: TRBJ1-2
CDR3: CASSFERNYGYTF
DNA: TGTGCCAGCAGTTTCGAGCGGAACTATGGCTACACCTTC

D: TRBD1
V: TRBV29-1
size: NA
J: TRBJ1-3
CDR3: CSVQGTGNTIYF
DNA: TGCAGCGTACAGGGGACCGGAAACACCATATATTTT

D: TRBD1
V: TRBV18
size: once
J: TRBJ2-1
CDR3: CASSPTGTGHNEQFF
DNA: TGTGCCAGCTCACCGACCGGGACAGGACACAATGAGCAGTTCTTC

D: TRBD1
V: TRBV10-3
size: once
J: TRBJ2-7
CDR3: CAISRQGELYEQYF
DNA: TGTGCCATCAGCAGACAGGGGGAGTTATACGAGCAGTACTTC

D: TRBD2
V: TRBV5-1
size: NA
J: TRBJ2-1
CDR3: CASSLSLAGGFWNEQFF
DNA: TGCGCCAGCAGCTTGTCCCTAGCGGGGGGGTTTTGGAATGAGCAGTTCTTC

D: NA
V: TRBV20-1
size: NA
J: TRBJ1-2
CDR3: CSASLVFLANYGYTF
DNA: TGCAGTGCTAGTTTGGTTTTTTTAGCTAACTATGGCTACACCTTC

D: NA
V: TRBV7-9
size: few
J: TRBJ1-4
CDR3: CASSVDRPRAEKLFF
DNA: TGTGCCAGCAGCGTCGACAGGCCGAGGGCCGAAAAACTGTTTTTT

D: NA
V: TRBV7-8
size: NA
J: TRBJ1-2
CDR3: CASSSTRELYGYTF
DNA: TGTGCCAGCAGTTCGACCAGGGAACTTTATGGCTACACCTTC

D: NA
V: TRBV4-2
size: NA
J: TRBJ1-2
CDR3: CASSQDNGVINRGYTF
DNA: TGTGCCAGCAGCCAAGATAACGGCGTAATCAATCGGGGATACACCTTC

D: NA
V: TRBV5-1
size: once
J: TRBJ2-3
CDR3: CASSLVGVTSTDTQYF
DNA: TGCGCCAGCAGCTTGGTGGGCGTAACTAGCACAGATACGCAGTATTTT

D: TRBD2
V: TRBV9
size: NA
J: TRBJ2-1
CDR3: CASSVGFAGGTHNEQFF
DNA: TGTGCCAGCAGCGTAGGCTTCGCGGGGGGGACCCACAATGAGCAGTTCTTC

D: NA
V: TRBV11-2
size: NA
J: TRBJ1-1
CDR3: CASSLVSGRSMNTEAFF
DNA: TGTGCCAGCAGCTTAGTTTCCGGTCGGTCTATGAACACTGAAGCTTTCTTT

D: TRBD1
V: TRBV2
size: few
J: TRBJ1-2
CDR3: CASSTRTGTSYGYTF
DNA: TGTGCCAGCAGTACCCGGACAGGAACTTCCTATGGCTACACCTTC

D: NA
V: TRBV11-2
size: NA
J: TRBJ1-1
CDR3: CASSSARTGPGNSEAFF
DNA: TGTGCCAGCAGCTCGGCTCGAACAGGCCCTGGAAATAGTGAAGCTTTCTTT

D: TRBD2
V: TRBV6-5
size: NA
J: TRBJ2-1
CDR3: CASTFGGGGEQFF
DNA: TGTGCCAGCACCTTTGGTGGGGGGGGTGAGCAGTTCTTC

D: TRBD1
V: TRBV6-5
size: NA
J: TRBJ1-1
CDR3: CASSYGQGAFEAFF
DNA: TGTGCCAGCAGTTACGGACAGGGGGCGTTTGAAGCTTTCTTT

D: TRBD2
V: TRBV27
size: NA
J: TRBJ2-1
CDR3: CASSENSGGVGDEQFF
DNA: TGTGCCAGCAGTGAGAATAGCGGGGGGGTGGGCGATGAGCAGTTCTTC

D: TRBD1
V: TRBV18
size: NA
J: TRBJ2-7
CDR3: CASSRGQGSQFGQYF
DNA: TGTGCCAGCTCACGGGGACAGGGGTCACAATTTGGGCAGTACTTC

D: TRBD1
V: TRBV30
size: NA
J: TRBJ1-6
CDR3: CAWTQRTGPRRLHF
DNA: TGTGCCTGGACCCAGCGGACAGGCCCTAGGCGCCTCCACTTT

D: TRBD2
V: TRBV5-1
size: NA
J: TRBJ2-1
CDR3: CASSLLAGGYNEQFF
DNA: TGCGCCAGCAGCCTACTAGCGGGGGGGTACAATGAGCAGTTCTTC